This T cell receptor beta chain was identified during a study of T cell repertoires in cytomegalovirus infection (dated 2019 in TCRdb). Regarding the study in general: Donor HLA type was relevant to the analysis, because carriage of CMV infection together with the matching HLA type was indicated by public TCR beta signatures. Results the study describes overall, beyond this receptor: In both this cohort and an independent roughly 350-donor cohort, the cumulative frequency of public TCR beta family members distinguished carriers of CMV infection plus the relevant HLA type. The ex vivo response was dominated by HLA-C-restricted CMV-specific TCR beta clonotypes, which also provided the single most frequent clonotype in two of eight donors.

The germline V gene (reference sequence) yields LNHDA for CDR1 and SQIVND for CDR2. Including the terminal cysteine and phenylalanine, the CDR3 comprises 14 residues. Just the 42-base CDR3 DNA is kept, in frame starting at base 1. The germline ends are 6 bases apart after V is trimmed by 3 bases and J by 0 bases. Of note for this clonotype: The antigen it recognizes is unknown. Within one base of it there is no much larger clone, and no base qualities were kept.

The sample was run on an Illumina HiSeq 1500. In-frame beta chains were kept once TCRdb had trimmed the public reads at Q25 with fastp and called clones with MiXCR. Here each entry gathers all rows of one CDR3 protein and keeps the most common genes and DNA. The sample profile shows 510,000 or so distinct CDR3 sequences; 26% of them were found once. The ten top clones hold around 13% of the sample. This chain is built from TRBV19 and TRBJ1-3; no confident D gene assignment can be made. The TCR originated in a human donor in good health (CMV status not recorded). Some clones in this sample may be carry-over from other donors' samples. The sample was PBMCs. CDR3 reads: CASSISGSGNTIYF. DNA sequence: TGTGCCAGTAGTATCTCCGGCTCTGGAAACACCATATATTTT.